This T cell receptor beta chain stems from a study of blood T cell repertoires in COVID-19. Study in general: The samples span acute and convalescent COVID-19 from the United States, Italy and Spain. In each case, the material was cDNA or gDNA derived from T cells, B-cell-depleted T cells, or PBMCs.

V lost 5 bases and J 2 bases, leaving 12 bases between the germline ends. The CDR3 spans 14 residues. The germline V gene encodes CDR1 ENHRY and CDR2 SYGVKD. As handled by the study authors: Nucleated cell number was recorded as an estimate derived from reference gene primer amplification. The assay was immunoSEQ multiplex PCR, and TCRdb's table has in-frame clones only and misses some. V and J calls and clone size are given by that table; D and trimming were obtained from the DNA. The sample includes about 180,000 clones, roughly three quarters of them seen just once. This TCR was sampled from a woman aged 80 or over with COVID-19, enrolled during active disease. The rearrangement joins TRBV10-3 to TRBJ2-5; TRBD2 might be the D (6 bases). What was sequenced was peripheral blood. For the CDR3, the DNA is TGTGCCATCAGTAGGTCGGGAGTTCAAGAGACCCAGTACTTC. It encodes CAISRSGVQETQYF.